This T cell receptor beta chain was observed in a study of chemoradiotherapy in HPV16-positive cancers. Study summary: Candidate HPV-specific clones and shared TCR motifs came from a couple of HPV16-positive patients. Study findings and constraints: For HPV16-positive patients, expanding HPV-responsive T cells associated with longer recurrence-free survival. Candidate HPV-specific clones and E7-related TCR motifs grew in tumor during treatment.

CDR1 and CDR2 from the germline V gene are MNHNY and SVGAGI (reference sequence). V gave up 2 bases and J gave up 9 bases; unmatched junction bases: 3. CDR3 size: 13 residues. Libraries were prepared by immunoSEQ multiplex PCR; TCRdb keeps only in-frame clonotypes and omits some of them. The sample contains 30,000 to 40,000 clones, 76% of which appear only once. A remark on this clone: Its target is unknown.

The sequence was collected from a human donor with HPV-associated anogenital cancer. The sequencing used blood, collected from a patient who underwent chemoradiotherapy. The gene calls are TRBV6-6 and TRBJ1-2; 10 bases agree with TRBD1. The CDR3 spells CASSYGTGERYTF. CDR3 DNA sequence: TGTGCCAGCAGTTACGGGACAGGGGAGCGCTACACCTTC.